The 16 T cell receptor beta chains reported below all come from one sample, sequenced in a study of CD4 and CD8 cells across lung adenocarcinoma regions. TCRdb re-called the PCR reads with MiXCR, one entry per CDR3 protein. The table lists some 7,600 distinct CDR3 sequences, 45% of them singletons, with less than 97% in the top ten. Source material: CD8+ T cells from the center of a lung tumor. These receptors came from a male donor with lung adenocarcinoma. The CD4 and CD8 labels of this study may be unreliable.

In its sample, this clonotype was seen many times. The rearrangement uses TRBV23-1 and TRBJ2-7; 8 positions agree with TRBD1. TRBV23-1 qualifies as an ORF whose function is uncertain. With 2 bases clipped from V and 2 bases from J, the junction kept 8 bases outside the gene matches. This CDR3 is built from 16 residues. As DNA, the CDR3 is TGCGCCAGCAGTCAAGCGACGGGACAGGTAGCCTACGAGCAGTACTTC. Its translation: CASSQATGQVAYEQYF.

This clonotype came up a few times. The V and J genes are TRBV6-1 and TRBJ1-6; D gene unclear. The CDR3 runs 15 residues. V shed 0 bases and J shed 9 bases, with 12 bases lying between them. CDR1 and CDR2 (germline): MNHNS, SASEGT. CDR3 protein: CASSEANIFGSPLHF. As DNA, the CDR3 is TGTGCCAGCAGTGAAGCTAACATCTTCGGTTCACCCCTCCACTTT.

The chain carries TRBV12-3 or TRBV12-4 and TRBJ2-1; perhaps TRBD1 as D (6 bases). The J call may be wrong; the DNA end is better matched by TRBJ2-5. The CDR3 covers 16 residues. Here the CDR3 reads CASSIQTGGQGETQYF. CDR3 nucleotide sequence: TGTGCCAGCAGTATCCAAACTGGGGGCCAGGGAGAGACCCAGTACTTC.

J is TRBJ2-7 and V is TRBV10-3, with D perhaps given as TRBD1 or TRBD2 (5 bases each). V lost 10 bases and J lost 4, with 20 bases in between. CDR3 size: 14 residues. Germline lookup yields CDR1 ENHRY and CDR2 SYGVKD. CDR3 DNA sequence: TGTGCCAGTCAGACGGGGCTCGACTTGTACGAGCAGTACTTC. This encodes CASQTGLDLYEQYF.

Here the CDR3 reads CASSEVGRGYGYTF. CDR3 coding DNA: TGTGCCAGCAGTGAGGTGGGACGGGGCTATGGCTACACCTTC. The chain employs TRBV6-1 and TRBJ1-2, with a tentative D call TRBD1 (5 bases). Germline loops: CDR1 MNHNS, CDR2 SASEGT. V was cut by 3 bases and J by 4 bases, with 12 bases left in between. The CDR3 spans 14 residues.

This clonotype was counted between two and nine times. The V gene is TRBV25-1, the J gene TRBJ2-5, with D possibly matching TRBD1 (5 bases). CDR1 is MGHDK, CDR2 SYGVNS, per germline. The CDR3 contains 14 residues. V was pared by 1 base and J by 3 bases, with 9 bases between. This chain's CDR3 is CASSELKGKETQYF. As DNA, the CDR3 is TGTGCCAGCAGTGAATTAAAGGGGAAAGAGACCCAGTACTTC.

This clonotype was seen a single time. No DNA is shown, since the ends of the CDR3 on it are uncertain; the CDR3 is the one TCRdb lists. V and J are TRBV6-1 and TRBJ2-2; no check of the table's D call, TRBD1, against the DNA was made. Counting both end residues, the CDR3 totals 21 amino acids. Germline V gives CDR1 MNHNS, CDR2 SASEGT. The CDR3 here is CASSVAGGNNIQYFGAGELFF.

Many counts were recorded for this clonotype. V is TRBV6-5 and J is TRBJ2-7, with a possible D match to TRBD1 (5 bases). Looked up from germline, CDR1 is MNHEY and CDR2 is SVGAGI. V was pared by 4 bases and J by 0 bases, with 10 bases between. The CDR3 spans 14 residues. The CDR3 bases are TGTGCCAGCAGTTTGACAGAGAGCTCCTACGAGCAGTACTTC. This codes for CASSLTESSYEQYF.

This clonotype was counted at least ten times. The CDR3 loop reads CASSQEVGGISTPLHF. The CDR3 DNA follows: TGCGCCAGCAGCCAGGAGGTAGGCGGAATCTCAACACCCCTCCACTTT. The chain links TRBV4-1 to TRBJ1-6; no definite D call. The CDR3 is 16 amino acids. Germline V gene sequence: CDR1 MGHRA, CDR2 YSYEKL. Trimming took 3 bases from V and 11 from J, leaving 20 bases between them.

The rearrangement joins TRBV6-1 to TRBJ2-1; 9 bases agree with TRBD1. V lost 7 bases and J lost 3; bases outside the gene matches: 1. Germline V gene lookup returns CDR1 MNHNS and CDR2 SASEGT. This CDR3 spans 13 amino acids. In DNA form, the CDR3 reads TGTGCCAGCAAGGGACAGGGCTACAATGAGCAGTTCTTC. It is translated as CASKGQGYNEQFF.

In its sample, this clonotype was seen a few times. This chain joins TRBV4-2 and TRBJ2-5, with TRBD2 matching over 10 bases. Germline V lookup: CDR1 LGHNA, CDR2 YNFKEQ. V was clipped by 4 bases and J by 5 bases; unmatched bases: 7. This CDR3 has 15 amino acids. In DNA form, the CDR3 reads TGTGCCAGCAGCCTAAGCGGGGGGGCTCCCGAGACCCAGTACTTC. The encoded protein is CASSLSGGAPETQYF.

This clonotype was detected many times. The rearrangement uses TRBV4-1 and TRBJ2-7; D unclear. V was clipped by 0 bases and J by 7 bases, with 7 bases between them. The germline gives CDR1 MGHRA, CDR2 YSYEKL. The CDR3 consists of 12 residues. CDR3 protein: CASSQDVGEQYF. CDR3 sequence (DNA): TGCGCCAGCAGCCAAGATGTGGGGGAGCAGTACTTC.

CDR3 nucleotides: TGTGCCAGCAGTCCCCGGACCGGGGAGCTGTTTTTT. Encoded protein: CASSPRTGELFF. This chain uses TRBV6-1 with TRBJ2-2; unclear D gene. The V end was cut by 5 bases, the J end by 5 bases, with 6 bases between. The germline gives CDR1 MNHNS, CDR2 SASEGT. The CDR3 has 12 residues.

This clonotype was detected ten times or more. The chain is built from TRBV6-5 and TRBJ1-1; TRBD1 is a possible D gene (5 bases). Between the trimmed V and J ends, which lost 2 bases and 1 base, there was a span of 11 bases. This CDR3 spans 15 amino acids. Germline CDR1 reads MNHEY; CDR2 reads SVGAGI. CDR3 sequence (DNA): TGTGCCAGCAGTTACCCCAGGGAAGGGAACACTGAAGCTTTCTTT. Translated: CASSYPREGNTEAFF.

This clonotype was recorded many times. The CDR3 protein is CATSRQSGSYTDTQYF. DNA of the CDR3: TGTGCCACCAGCAGACAAAGCGGGAGTTACACAGATACGCAGTATTTT. J is TRBJ2-3 and V is TRBV15; the match to TRBD2 covers 8 bases. V was clipped by 2 bases and J by 2 bases; unmatched bases: 6. Germline CDR1 LNHNV, CDR2 YYDKDF (reference sequence). The CDR3 covers 16 residues.

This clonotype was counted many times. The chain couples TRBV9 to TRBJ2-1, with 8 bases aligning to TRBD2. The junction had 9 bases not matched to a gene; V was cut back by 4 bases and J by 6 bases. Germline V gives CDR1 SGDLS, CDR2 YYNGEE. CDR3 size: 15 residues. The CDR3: CASSPTSGRSNEQFF. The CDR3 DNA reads TGTGCCAGCAGCCCCACTAGCGGAAGGTCCAATGAGCAGTTCTTC. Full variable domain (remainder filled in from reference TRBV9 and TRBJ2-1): DSGVTQTPKHLITATGQRVTLRCSPRSGDLSVYWYQQSLDQGLQFLIQYYNGEERAKGNILERFSAQQFPDLHSELNLSSLELGDSALYFCASSPTSGRSNEQFFGPGTRLTVL.